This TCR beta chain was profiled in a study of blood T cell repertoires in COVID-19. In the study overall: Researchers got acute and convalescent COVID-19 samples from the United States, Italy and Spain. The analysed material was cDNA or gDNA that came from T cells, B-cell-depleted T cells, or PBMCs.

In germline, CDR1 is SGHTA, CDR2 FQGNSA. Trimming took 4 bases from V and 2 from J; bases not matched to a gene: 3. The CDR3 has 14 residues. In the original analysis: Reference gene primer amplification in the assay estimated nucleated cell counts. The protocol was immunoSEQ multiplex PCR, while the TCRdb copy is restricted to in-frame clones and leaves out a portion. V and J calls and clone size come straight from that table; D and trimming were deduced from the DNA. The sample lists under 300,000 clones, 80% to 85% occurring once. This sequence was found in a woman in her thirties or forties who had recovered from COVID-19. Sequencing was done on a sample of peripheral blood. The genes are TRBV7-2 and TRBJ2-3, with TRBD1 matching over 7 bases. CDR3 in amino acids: CASSWDRYTDTQYF. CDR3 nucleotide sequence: TGTGCCAGCAGCTGGGACAGATACACAGATACGCAGTATTTT.